One and the same sample provided the 14 T cell receptor beta chains below, sequenced in a study of T-cell reconstitution after alpha-beta-depleted transplantation in children. Preparing the TCRbeta library involved the use of unique molecular identifiers. TCRdb re-called the PCR reads through MiXCR, storing one row per CDR3 protein. The sample lists about 98,000 distinct CDR3 sequences, less than 25% seen once, with around a fifth in the top ten. This specimen consisted of PBMCs, obtained before TCRalphabeta/CD19-depleted stem cell transplant. These receptors were collected from a boy younger than 10 with acute lymphoblastic leukemia, due to receive a stem cell transplant.

With regard to this clonotype: The junction departs from germline at one end; a sequencing error may be responsible. The chain links TRBV7-9 to TRBJ2-7, with D maybe TRBD2 (5 bases). Germline lookup yields CDR1 SEHNR and CDR2 FQNEAQ (reference sequence). The CDR3 loop spans 13 amino acids. CDR3 protein: CASSLEGISEQYF. For the CDR3, the DNA is TGTGCAAGCAGCTTAGAGGGCATCTCCGAGCAGTACTTC.

Only a few counts were recorded for this clonotype. V usage is TRBV11-2 and J usage is TRBJ1-3; no firm D call. Trimming cost V 0 bases and J 1 base, with 1 base left between them. The CDR3 contains 13 residues. CDR1 and CDR2 from the germline V gene are SGHAT and FQNNGV. CDR3 nucleotide sequence: TGTGCCAGCAGCTTAGAATCTGGAAACACCATATATTTT. It codes for CASSLESGNTIYF.

CDR3: CASSLVASGVNEQFF. CDR3 nucleotides: TGTGCCAGCAGCTTAGTGGCTAGCGGAGTCAATGAGCAGTTCTTC. The chain combines TRBV7-6 with TRBJ2-1; 7 bases line up with TRBD2. Germline V CDR1 and CDR2: SGHVS, FNYEAQ. Trimming cost V 1 base and J 6 bases; bases outside gene matches: 6. There are 15 residues in the CDR3.

The CDR3 sequence: CAWSNILDRNTGELFF. For the CDR3, the DNA is TGTGCCTGGAGCAACATATTGGACAGGAACACCGGGGAGCTGTTTTTT. This chain uses TRBV30 with TRBJ2-2, with D perhaps TRBD1 (6 bases). CDR1 GTSNPN and CDR2 SVGIG come from the germline V gene (reference sequence). The CDR3 has 16 amino acids. V shed 3 bases and J shed 1 base, with 15 bases lying between them.

The chain has TRBV9 and TRBJ2-5, with 12 nucleotides matching TRBD2. V lost 4 bases and J lost 7; bases outside the gene matches: 5. The length of the CDR3 is 14 residues. Germline CDR1 is SGDLS and CDR2 is YYNGEE. The CDR3 bases are TGTGCCAGCAGCCTAGCGGGAGGGGCGGGGACCCAGTACTTC. Encoded protein: CASSLAGGAGTQYF.

A few counts support this clonotype. The genes are TRBV29-1 and TRBJ2-7, with 14 bases matching TRBD2. Trimming took 4 bases from V and 4 from J; bases not matched to a gene: 9. The CDR3 has 16 amino acids. CDR1 is SQVTM and CDR2 is ANQGSEA in the germline V gene. CDR3 nucleotide sequence: TGCAGCGTTGTCGGGACTAGCGGGAGTGAGCCTTACGAGCAGTACTTC. Translated: CSVVGTSGSEPYEQYF.

Only a few counts were recorded for this clonotype. The V gene is TRBV6-1, the J gene TRBJ1-5, with 7 bases identical to TRBD1. Germline V gene lookup returns CDR1 MNHNS and CDR2 SASEGT. Losses at the gene ends were 2 bases for V and 4 bases for J; bases not matched to a gene: 2. The CDR3 has 14 amino acids. The CDR3 reads CASSEIQGNQPQHF. Here the CDR3 DNA reads TGTGCCAGCAGTGAAATACAGGGGAATCAGCCCCAGCATTTT.

This clonotype appeared a few times. The rearrangement joins TRBV12-3 or TRBV12-4 to TRBJ1-6, with D possibly TRBD1 on 6 matching bases. The CDR3 is made up of 12 amino acids. The V and J ends lost 8 bases and 7 bases respectively, with 9 bases between them. CDR3 loop: CASGTRNSPLHF. DNA of the CDR3: TGTGCCAGCGGGACAAGAAATTCACCCCTCCACTTT.

The chain combines TRBV5-1 with TRBJ1-1; 8 nucleotides align to TRBD1. The J segment lost 5 bases and the V segment lost 3 bases, leaving 9 bases of the junction unmatched. This CDR3 region has 15 residues. Germline CDR1 reads SGHRS; CDR2 reads YFSETQ. The CDR3: CASSSYRGGVTEAFF. CDR3 coding DNA: TGCGCCAGCAGCTCCTACAGGGGGGGGGTAACTGAAGCTTTCTTT.

The chain carries TRBV6-1 and TRBJ2-1; 10 bases agree with TRBD2. J was trimmed by 0 bases and V by 8 bases; bases with no gene match: 10. Germline loops: CDR1 MNHNS, CDR2 SASEGT. The CDR3 is 17 amino acids. CDR3 amino acids: CASGGLAGAISYNEQFF. Written as DNA, the CDR3 is TGTGCCAGCGGCGGGCTAGCGGGAGCCATCTCCTACAATGAGCAGTTCTTC.

This clonotype turned up a few times. The rearrangement joins TRBV7-2 to TRBJ2-1, with D maybe TRBD2 (5 bases). The V end was cut by 1 base, the J end by 3 bases, with 10 bases between. In germline, CDR1 is SGHTA, CDR2 FQGNSA. The length of the CDR3 is 15 residues. DNA of the CDR3: TGTGCCAGCAGCTTAGAAAGCGGCAGCTACAATGAGCAGTTCTTC. Protein sequence: CASSLESGSYNEQFF. Full variable domain (missing parts from reference TRBV7-2 and TRBJ2-1): GAGVSQSPSNKVTEKGKDVELRCDPISGHTALYWYRQSLGQGLEFLIYFQGNSAPDKSGLPSDRFSAERTGGSVSTLTIQRTQQEDSAVYLCASSLESGSYNEQFFGPGTRLTVL.

V and J are TRBV11-2 and TRBJ2-7; TRBD2 aligns across 16 bases. The CDR3 loop spans 20 amino acids. The trim removed 3 bases at V and 1 base at J, leaving 12 bases unmatched. Germline V gives CDR1 SGHAT, CDR2 FQNNGV. For the CDR3, the DNA is TGTGCCAGCAGCTTGGGTACGGGACTAGCGGGAGGGCCGAAGTCCTACGAGCAGTACTTC. Translation: CASSLGTGLAGGPKSYEQYF. The full variable domain, in which reference TRBV11-2 and TRBJ2-7 provide the parts outside the CDR3, is EAGVAQSPRYKIIEKRQSVAFWCNPISGHATLYWYQQILGQGPKLLIQFQNNGVVDDSQLPKDRFSAERLKGVDSTLKIQPAKLEDSAVYLCASSLGTGLAGGPKSYEQYFGPGTRLTVT.

The chain links TRBV9 to TRBJ1-1, with D tentatively TRBD1 (5 bases). The CDR3 loop spans 15 amino acids. Germline V lookup: CDR1 SGDLS, CDR2 YYNGEE. The germline V and J ends were trimmed by 2 bases and 3 bases, with 14 bases remaining between them. The CDR3 DNA follows: TGTGCCAGCAGCGTCGTCCCAGGGAGGGACACTGAAGCTTTCTTT. This codes for CASSVVPGRDTEAFF.

This sequence joins TRBV5-1 and TRBJ2-3, with TRBD2 as a possible D gene (6 bases). Trimming took 4 bases from V and 1 from J, leaving 19 bases between them. Germline V gives CDR1 SGHRS, CDR2 YFSETQ. This CDR3 contains 17 residues. As DNA, the CDR3 is TGCGCCAGCAGCCCTCGATCGAAGGAGGGGCGCACAGATACGCAGTATTTT. Translated: CASSPRSKEGRTDTQYF. The whole variable domain, filled in from reference TRBV5-1 and TRBJ2-3, reads KAGVTQTPRYLIKTRGQQVTLSCSPISGHRSVSWYQQTPGQGLQFLFEYFSETQRNKGNFPGRFSGRQFSNSRSEMNVSTLELGDSALYLCASSPRSKEGRTDTQYFGPGTRLTVL.